What follows describes a single TCR beta chain. This specimen comes from a study of T-cell memory formation after mild COVID-19. Germline-derived CDR1 and CDR2 are LGHNA and YNFKEQ. The CDR3 contains 17 residues. Trimming stripped 1 base from V and 2 bases from J, with 12 bases between. TCRdb used MiXCR to reprocess the 5' RACE reads, holding one entry per CDR3 protein. The sample holds more than 55,000 distinct CDR3 sequences, over 7.5% seen once. The sample taken for sequencing was PBMCs or a T cell subset sorted from them (not recorded which). This clonotype was obtained from a man between 18 and 35 years old who had mild COVID-19 (a few samples of this study predate the infection). Cell type and time point are not known. This chain joins TRBV4-2 and TRBJ1-6; no clear D. The CDR3: CASSQASHKTYNSPLHF. The CDR3 region has the DNA TGTGCCAGCAGCCAAGCCTCACACAAGACCTATAATTCACCCCTCCACTTT.